This TCR beta chain was captured by sequencing in a study of identical twins. TCRdb re-derived calls from the 5' RACE reads in MiXCR, one entry per CDR3 protein. The table shows 500,000 to 550,000 distinct CDR3 sequences, with 20% to 25% occurring only once. This sample was shared with a second study, whose subject was T cells expressing NK-cell markers. That publication notes: Dominant NKG2C+ clonotype frequencies of roughly 1.0-7.5% of CD8+ T cells were measured in over five donors.

Sequencing was done on a sample of CD4+ T cells sorted from blood. The origin of this receptor is a woman aged 18-29 years in good health.

For the CDR3, the DNA is TGTGCCAGCAGCCGACTAGCGCCCTCCACAGATACGCAGTATTTT. Amino acids: CASSRLAPSTDTQYF. This chain links TRBV7-9 with TRBJ2-3; 8 nucleotides match TRBD2. CDR1 and CDR2 (germline): SEHNR, FQNEAQ (reference sequence). The trim removed 5 bases at V and 2 bases at J, leaving 6 bases unmatched. CDR3 length equals 15 residues.